Sequencing of this T cell receptor beta chain was carried out in a study of Ad26.COV2.S vaccination and SARS-CoV-2 variants. Study summary: Recipients of Ad26.COV2.S got it intramuscularly, once or twice 56 days apart.

V dropped 1 base and J dropped 4 bases, with 5 bases sitting between them. The CDR3 covers 12 residues. CDR1 is GTSNPN, CDR2 SVGIG, per germline (reference sequence). This table comes from immunoSEQ multiplex PCR, and its TCRdb copy is limited to in-frame clones, with some not included. The sample includes approximately 480,000 clones, roughly 89% of them seen just once. As for treatment: about 20 received Ad26.COV2.S at low or high dose, single or two shots; 5 received placebo; per-sample allocation not given. Vaccine and placebo recipients were sampled on day 63 after the first injection. Specimen: peripheral blood, collected in a trial of Ad26.COV2.S vaccine versus placebo. J is TRBJ2-1 and V is TRBV30; no definite D call. The origin of this receptor is a person between 18 and 65 years old who received the Ad26.COV2.S COVID-19 vaccine or a placebo. As DNA, the CDR3 is TGTGCCTGGAGTGGGCAGTACAATGAGCAGTTCTTC. This sequence encodes CAWSGQYNEQFF.